The entry below gives a single T cell receptor beta chain sequence along with its context. What was amplified from RNA transcripts were TCR beta CDR3 regions. The primer set for the first-round RT-PCR of the TCR CDR3 was HTBI. TCRdb re-called the multiplex PCR reads with MiXCR, one entry per CDR3 protein. The table records about 520,000 distinct CDR3 sequences, around a quarter of them present only once. V lost 2 bases to trimming and J lost 2 bases, with 9 bases between them. Per germline, CDR1 SGHTA and CDR2 FQGNSA. This CDR3 has 14 residues. The data were taken from a study of T cells in Graves' hyperthyroidism and ophthalmopathy. About the research overall: The initial diagnosis was the point when peripheral blood was collected, ahead of any treatment.

Sequenced material: blood. This chain joins TRBV7-2 and TRBJ2-5, with D unresolved. This TCR came from a woman in her twenties or thirties with Graves' ophthalmopathy. The CDR3, as DNA: TGTGCCAGCAGCTTAAAGGGCTCGCAAGAGACCCAGTACTTC. Protein sequence: CASSLKGSQETQYF.